A selection of T cell receptor beta chains follows, all from one sample in a study of Graves' ophthalmopathy and Graves' hyperthyroidism. TCRdb independently ran MiXCR on the multiplex PCR reads; one entry per CDR3 protein. The sample lists 200,000 to 250,000 distinct CDR3 sequences, under 25% occurring once. The sample taken for sequencing was peripheral blood. These receptors were obtained from a woman aged 45-60 years with Graves' ophthalmopathy. CDR3s include the opening cysteine and the closing phenylalanine or tryptophan. D genes are given only for firm matches. Expanded clones get a size class; other rows say once, few or many, or leave the size out.

TRBJ2-2,TRBV12-3/TRBV12-4,many,TRBD2,TGTGCCAGCAGTTTTAGCGGGCCCGGGGAGCTGTTTTTT,CASSFSGPGELFF
TRBJ2-6,TRBV19,many,.,TGTGCCAGTAGTATGAGGCCCGGGGCTGGGGCCAACGTCCTGACTTTC,CASSMRPGAGANVLTF
TRBJ2-2,TRBV30,.,.,TGTGCCTGGGGGAGGTCCACCGGGGAGCTGTTTTTT,CAWGRSTGELFF
TRBJ2-2,TRBV30,few,.,TGTGCCTGGAGTTCCCCCTCCTCTGGGGAGCTGTTTTTT,CAWSSPSSGELFF
TRBJ1-5,TRBV19,many,.,TGTGCCAGTAGTAGAGGGGCCCAGCCCCAGCATTTT,CASSRGAQPQHF
TRBJ2-5,TRBV7-8,many,TRBD2,TGTGCCAGCAGCCCTGGACTAGCGGGAGTGAGGGAAGAGACCCAGTACTTC,CASSPGLAGVREETQYF
TRBJ2-7,TRBV5-1,many,.,TGCGCCAGCAGCCCCAGGGGGGAAGGCTACAAGCAGTACTTC,CASSPRGEGYKQYF
TRBJ2-7,TRBV28,many,TRBD1,TGTGCCACTGACGGACAGGGGACCTACGAGCAGTACTTC,CATDGQGTYEQYF
TRBJ2-3,TRBV28,.,.,TGTGCCAGCAGTCGGACCTCAACAGGGTCAGATACGCAGTATTTT,CASSRTSTGSDTQYF
TRBJ1-1,TRBV19,few,.,TGTGCCAGTAGCAACCAGGGCAGGTACCCTGAAGCTTTCTTT,CASSNQGRYPEAFF
TRBJ1-5,TRBV6-2/TRBV6-3,few,.,TGTGCCAGCAGACGGGGGAGGAGCAATCAGCCCCAGCATTTT,CASRRGRSNQPQHF
TRBJ2-7,TRBV2,many,TRBD1,TGTGCCAGCAGTGCTGGGACGGGACAGGGAAAGGGACTCGGCTTTTACGAGCAGTACTTC,CASSAGTGQGKGLGFYEQYF
TRBJ1-5,TRBV6-2/TRBV6-3,.,TRBD1,TGTGCCAGCAGACCCAGGACAGGGGAAGGTTATAGCAATCAGCCCCAGCATTTT,CASRPRTGEGYSNQPQHF
TRBJ2-5,TRBV20-1,.,TRBD2,TGCAGTGCCCAGCCAAGGTGGCGGGAGGGCCAAGAGACCCAGTACTTC,CSAQPRWREGQETQYF
TRBJ2-2,TRBV28,.,.,TGTGCCAGCAGTTCTCAGGGGTCCTACACCGGGGAGCTGTTTTTT,CASSSQGSYTGELFF
TRBJ2-2,TRBV6-1,many,.,TGTGCCAGCAGTGAGGTGGGACAAGGGACCGGGGAGCTGTTTTTT,CASSEVGQGTGELFF
TRBJ1-5,TRBV12-3/TRBV12-4,many,.,TGTGCCAGCAGTCCAGGCGGGTATCAGCCCCAGCATTTT,CASSPGGYQPQHF
TRBJ2-7,TRBV18,few,TRBD1,TGTGCCAGCTCACCAGAGGGACAGGGGAACGAGCAGTACTTC,CASSPEGQGNEQYF
TRBJ2-3,TRBV2,many,.,TGTGCCAGCAGTGTGCTAGCTAGCACAGATACGCAGTATTTT,CASSVLASTDTQYF
TRBJ2-2,TRBV11-2,.,.,TGTGCCAGCAGCCACCGGACATCCGGGGAGCTGTTTTTT,CASSHRTSGELFF
TRBJ2-3,TRBV11-1,few,.,TGTGCCAGCAGCCCGAAGCTAAGGACTAGCACAGATACGCAGTATTTT,CASSPKLRTSTDTQYF
TRBJ1-5,TRBV6-1,many,.,TGTGCCAGCAGTGAGTATCTGGAGCAGTCCCAGCATTTT,CASSEYLEQSQHF
TRBJ2-2,TRBV7-3,many,.,TGTGCCAGCAGCTCGACTAGATCGGGCACCGGGGAGCTGTTTTTT,CASSSTRSGTGELFF
TRBJ1-5,TRBV19,many,TRBD1,TGTGCCAGTAGCCCGACAGGGAATCAGCCCCAGCATTTT,CASSPTGNQPQHF
TRBJ1-2,TRBV12-3/TRBV12-4,many,TRBD1,TGTGCCAGCAGTTTTGGGACAGTGGGAGGCTACACCTTC,CASSFGTVGGYTF
TRBJ1-2,TRBV28,many,.,TGTGCCACCGATGGGACTGCTGGCTACACCTTC,CATDGTAGYTF
TRBJ2-7,TRBV6-5,many,TRBD1,TGTGCCAGCAAAGACGGGACAGCGTCTTACGAGCAGTACTTC,CASKDGTASYEQYF
TRBJ1-1,TRBV3-1,.,.,TGTGCCAGCTCACCAATTGAAGGGGCGCCGGACACTGAAGCTTTCTTT,CASSPIEGAPDTEAFF
TRBJ2-7,TRBV28,many,.,TGTGCCAGCAGCCGCGGGCTGGGACCCTACGAGCAGTACTTC,CASSRGLGPYEQYF
TRBJ1-1,TRBV12-3/TRBV12-4,many,.,TGTGCCAGCAGTTTAAAGAGGAGCACTGAAGCTTTCTTT,CASSLKRSTEAFF
TRBJ2-7,TRBV27,many,.,TGTGCCAGCAGTTTCTTGACAGGAAGGGCCTACGAGCAGTACTTC,CASSFLTGRAYEQYF
TRBJ1-1,TRBV24-1,.,TRBD1,TGTGCCACCAGTGATCCGGGACAGGGGGTTACTGAAGCTTTCTTT,CATSDPGQGVTEAFF
TRBJ2-5,TRBV29-1,.,.,TGCAGCGTTGAATTAGGGCCGGGGCAGACCCAGTACTTC,CSVELGPGQTQYF
TRBJ2-6,TRBV5-6,many,.,TGTGCCAGCAGCTTGGCCGGGCGTGGGGCCAACGTCCTGACTTTC,CASSLAGRGANVLTF
TRBJ2-5,TRBV6-4,many,.,TGTGCCATCAGTGCCTCGAGGTCAAAGGGCCTGGGAGAGGAGACCCAGTACTTC,CAISASRSKGLGEETQYF
TRBJ1-1,TRBV20-1,many,TRBD1,TGCAGTGCTAGGACAGGGGGCTTGAACACTGAAGCTTTCTTT,CSARTGGLNTEAFF
TRBJ2-7,TRBV5-1,many,.,TGCGCCAGCAGCTTGGGAAGCGCTTACGAGCAGTACTTC,CASSLGSAYEQYF
TRBJ1-5,TRBV6-1,.,.,TGTGCCAGCACCGAGGGAGGGGGCAATCAGCCCCAGCATTTT,CASTEGGGNQPQHF
TRBJ2-3,TRBV4-1,few,.,TGCGCCAGCAGCCAGCCCCTGTTTTTAGATACGCAGTATTTT,CASSQPLFLDTQYF
TRBJ2-7,TRBV11-2,.,.,TGTGCCAGCAGACGCCTCGGGACGGGGAGCTCCTACGAGCAGTACTTC,CASRRLGTGSSYEQYF
TRBJ2-7,TRBV4-1,many,TRBD2,TGCGCCAGCAGCCCCGAAGCGGGACCTACCTACGAGCAGTACTTC,CASSPEAGPTYEQYF
TRBJ2-5,TRBV7-2,.,.,TGTGCCAGCAGCTCCTCCCAGGGGGGGTTATTAGAGACCCAGTACTTC,CASSSSQGGLLETQYF
TRBJ1-1,TRBV7-9,many,.,TGTGCCAGCAGCTTAGACTTAGCTGAAGCTTTCTTT,CASSLDLAEAFF
TRBJ2-1,TRBV24-1,many,TRBD2,TGTGCCACCAGTGATTCGGGACTAGCGGGATCCCATGAGCAGTTCTTC,CATSDSGLAGSHEQFF
TRBJ2-3,TRBV24-1,many,TRBD2,TGTGCCACCAGTGATCCGGGACTAGCGGGATCAGATACGCAGTATTTT,CATSDPGLAGSDTQYF
TRBJ2-5,TRBV20-1,many,TRBD2,TGCAGTGCTAGAGATCTAGGCCGCCATAGCGGGGAGAGTCAAGAGACCCAGTACTTC,CSARDLGRHSGESQETQYF
TRBJ1-5,TRBV20-1,.,.,TGCAGTGCTAGAGGCTTAGGCCCCCAGAGTAGCAATCAGCCCCAGCATTTT,CSARGLGPQSSNQPQHF
TRBJ1-1,TRBV20-1,many,.,TGCAGTGCTAGAGAGCCGGGTTTAGAAACTGAAGCTTTCTTT,CSAREPGLETEAFF